The 30 T cell receptor beta chains below were found in one sample sequenced in a study of immune cell composition in non-small cell lung cancer. Normal lung sampling was at least 3 cm from the tumour, as distant as possible. TCRdb keeps only in-frame clones here, not all; method: immunoSEQ multiplex PCR. Found here are around 770 clones, about two thirds of them singletons; the top ten hold roughly 14%. The source material was non-adjacent lung tissue. These receptors all come from a human donor with non-small cell lung cancer.

This clone is termed hyperexpanded. The chain is built from TRBV5-1 and TRBJ2-7, with 7 bases that match TRBD2. Germline V gene sequence: CDR1 SGHRS, CDR2 YFSETQ. V lost 2 bases and J lost 5; bases outside the gene matches: 4. The CDR3 has 13 residues. The CDR3 DNA sequence: TGCGCCAGCAGCTTAGCGGGAAGCAACGAGCAGTACTTC. Translating it yields CASSLAGSNEQYF.

This sequence joins TRBV6-1 and TRBJ1-1, with 8 positions matching TRBD1. Trimming removed 6 bases from V and 1 base from J; junction bases left unmatched: 7. The V gene's germline CDR1 is MNHNS and CDR2 SASEGT. This CDR3 spans 15 amino acids. The CDR3 nucleotides are TGTGCCAGCAGAGGACAGGGAAGGACGAACACTGAAGCTTTCTTT. Translated: CASRGQGRTNTEAFF.

The sample holds a few counts of this clone. J is TRBJ2-7 and V is TRBV11-2; possible D gene TRBD2, 5 bases. The V gene lost 4 bases and the J gene lost 2 bases, with 9 bases spanning the gap. The CDR3 runs to 13 residues. The germline CDR1 and CDR2 sequences are SGHAT and FQNNGV. CDR3: CASSYGLPYEQYF. CDR3 DNA sequence: TGTGCCAGCAGCTACGGACTTCCCTACGAGCAGTACTTC.

This clone was observed once. The genes are TRBV7-2 and TRBJ2-3; 8 bases are a match to TRBD1. The CDR3 has 15 amino acids. CDR1 is SGHTA, CDR2 FQGNSA, per germline. V trimming: 5 bases; J trimming: 3 bases; junction bases outside the gene matches: 7. The CDR3 here is CASSPNRGVTDTQYF. The CDR3 bases are TGTGCCAGCAGCCCAAACAGGGGGGTTACAGATACGCAGTATTTT.

The chain couples TRBV10-3 to TRBJ2-3, with D unresolved. This CDR3 has 11 residues. Germline V gene sequence: CDR1 ENHRY, CDR2 SYGVKD. The V gene lost 4 bases and the J gene lost 4 bases, with 3 bases spanning the gap. In DNA, the CDR3 is TGTGCCATCAGTGGGTCAGATACGCAGTATTTT. Its translation: CAISGSDTQYF.

This clone was detected once. V and J are TRBV28 and TRBJ1-4, with 9 bases fitting TRBD1. This CDR3 is 15 amino acids long. The J segment lost 7 bases and the V segment lost 2 bases, leaving 5 bases of the junction unmatched. CDR1 is MDHEN and CDR2 is SYDVKM in the germline V gene. CDR3 protein: CASSLEQGAGEKLFF. DNA for the CDR3: TGTGCCAGCAGTTTAGAACAGGGGGCCGGTGAAAAACTGTTTTTT.

The chain links TRBV5-1 to TRBJ2-1; D is ambiguous. Trimming shortened V by 0 bases and J by 5 bases, and 15 bases separated the two germline ends. Germline V CDR1 and CDR2: SGHRS, YFSETQ. The CDR3 has 16 amino acids. The CDR3 protein is CASSLEASGGNNEQFF. DNA of the CDR3: TGCGCCAGCAGCTTGGAGGCTTCGGGCGGAAACAATGAGCAGTTCTTC.

The chain links TRBV11-1 to TRBJ1-1; 8 bases are shared with TRBD1. The germline V gene encodes CDR1 SGHAT and CDR2 FQDESV (reference sequence). V was clipped by 5 bases and J by 6 bases; unmatched bases: 11. This CDR3 is 15 amino acids long. Here the CDR3 DNA reads TGTGCCAGCAGCCCTCCGACAGGGGTCACTGCTGAAGCTTTCTTT. Its translation: CASSPPTGVTAEAFF.

This clone appeared a single time. V is TRBV18 and J is TRBJ2-5; TRBD2 matches at 7 bases. The ends lost 5 bases at V and 3 bases at J; junction bases unmatched: 9. The CDR3 has 15 amino acids. Germline CDR1 is KGHSH and CDR2 is LQKENI. The CDR3 nucleotides are TGTGCCAGCTCAACTTTGGGACTATCGAAAGAGACCCAGTACTTC. The encoded protein is CASSTLGLSKETQYF.

The chain uses TRBV7-2 and TRBJ2-3; the match to TRBD2 covers 13 bases. V was pared by 2 bases and J by 0 bases, with 5 bases of the junction left unmatched. This CDR3 comprises 18 residues. Germline CDR1 reads SGHTA; CDR2 reads FQGNSA. The DNA for the CDR3 is TGTGCCAGCAGCTTACAGGGGACTAGCGGGGCCAGCACAGATACGCAGTATTTT. Protein product: CASSLQGTSGASTDTQYF.

V usage is TRBV19 and J usage is TRBJ1-5; tentatively, D is TRBD1 (5 bases). Germline V gives CDR1 LNHDA, CDR2 SQIVND (reference sequence). Trimming left V 1 base short and J 4 bases short, with 11 bases between. The CDR3 has 15 amino acids. The chain's CDR3 is CASSIVGDGNQPQHF. As DNA, the CDR3 is TGTGCCAGTAGTATAGTGGGGGACGGGAATCAGCCCCAGCATTTT.

The chain combines TRBV28 with TRBJ1-5; 8 nucleotides match TRBD1. This CDR3 region has 15 residues. V lost 3 bases to trimming and J lost 3 bases; unmatched junction nucleotides: 4. Looked up from germline, CDR1 is MDHEN and CDR2 is SYDVKM. This CDR3 reads CASSFGDRFNQPQHF. The CDR3 nucleotides are TGTGCCAGCAGTTTTGGGGACAGGTTCAATCAGCCCCAGCATTTT.

The chain carries TRBV7-2 and TRBJ1-5, with D perhaps TRBD1 (6 bases). The CDR3 runs to 15 residues. Between the trimmed V and J ends, which lost 0 bases and 10 bases, there was a span of 16 bases. CDR1 and CDR2 (germline): SGHTA, FQGNSA. The CDR3 spells CASSLALGTTSPQHF. In nucleotides, the CDR3 is TGTGCCAGCAGCTTAGCGCTAGGGACAACAAGCCCCCAGCATTTT.

This chain links TRBV9 with TRBJ2-3; D is undetermined. V dropped 3 bases and J dropped 0 bases, with 8 bases sitting between them. The CDR3 has 14 residues. Looked up from germline, CDR1 is SGDLS and CDR2 is YYNGEE. The CDR3 reads CASSEEGSTDTQYF. The CDR3 bases are TGTGCCAGCAGCGAAGAAGGAAGCACAGATACGCAGTATTTT.

A word on this clone: The germline gene is not matched at one end of the junction; a read error may be the cause. The chain couples TRBV7-7 to TRBJ1-4, with a possible D match to TRBD1 (5 bases). In germline, CDR1 is SSHAT, CDR2 FNYEAQ (reference sequence). The CDR3 consists of 15 residues. CDR3: CASSPGTGPNEKLFF. The CDR3 DNA follows: TGTGCTAGCAGCCCTGGGACTGGGCCAAATGAAAAACTGTTTTTT.

This clone is hyperexpanded by share. The V and J genes are TRBV27 and TRBJ2-2; 10 bases fit TRBD2. The CDR3 spans 17 residues. Trimming at V came to 6 bases and at J to 2 bases, leaving 9 bases not matched to a gene. The V gene's germline CDR1 is MNHEY and CDR2 SMNVEV (reference sequence). The CDR3 DNA follows: TGTGCCAGCAGCTCCCATAGCGGGGGGATCAACACCGGGGAGCTGTTTTTT. Its translation: CASSSHSGGINTGELFF.

The V gene is TRBV4-1, the J gene TRBJ2-1, with 10 bases matching TRBD2. J lost 7 bases, V lost 0 bases, and 9 bases had no gene match. CDR1 MGHRA and CDR2 YSYEKL come from the germline V gene. This CDR3 has 17 residues. Written as DNA, the CDR3 is TGCGCCAGCAGCCAAGATTGGGCTAGCGGGGGAAATAATGAGCAGTTCTTC. Translating it yields CASSQDWASGGNNEQFF.

The genes are TRBV7-2 and TRBJ1-2; 9 bases align to TRBD1. The germline gives CDR1 SGHTA, CDR2 FQGNSA. The CDR3 loop spans 17 amino acids. With 5 bases clipped from V and 8 bases from J, the junction kept 18 bases outside the gene matches. In DNA form, the CDR3 reads TGTGCCAGCAGCCCGAGAACAGGGGGCTCCGGCTGGGAAGGCTACACCTTC. Protein sequence: CASSPRTGGSGWEGYTF.

The chain combines TRBV4-2 with TRBJ2-1; 8 bases are a match to TRBD1. Germline V gene sequence: CDR1 LGHNA, CDR2 YNFKEQ. With V trimmed by 1 base and J by 8 bases, 7 bases remained unmatched. The CDR3 sequence is 15 residues long. CDR3 nucleotides: TGTGCCAGCAGCCAAGGGCAGGGGGCGAGCGATGAGCAGTTCTTC. This sequence encodes CASSQGQGASDEQFF.

The chain joins TRBV7-2 to TRBJ2-7; D is unresolved. The germline V and J ends were trimmed by 2 bases and 5 bases, with 19 bases remaining between them. Per the germline V gene, CDR1 is SGHTA and CDR2 is FQGNSA. This CDR3 spans 16 amino acids. The CDR3 sequence: CASSLSSSGSGHEQYF. For the CDR3, the DNA is TGTGCCAGCAGCTTATCTTCCTCCGGATCAGGCCACGAGCAGTACTTC.

This rearrangement joins TRBV6-4 to TRBJ2-7; possible D gene TRBD2, 5 bases. V lost 1 base, J lost 0 bases, and 16 bases lay in between. Germline V CDR1 and CDR2: MRHNA, SNTAGT. This CDR3 contains 17 residues. CDR3 region: CASSDFPGAVSSYEQYF. The CDR3 region has the DNA TGTGCCAGCAGTGACTTCCCTGGAGCGGTAAGCTCCTACGAGCAGTACTTC.

With regard to this clone: A read error may produce the germline difference seen at one junction end. The V call is TRBV29-1, the J call TRBJ1-4, with 8 bases fitting TRBD1. Germline V gives CDR1 SQVTM, CDR2 ANQGSEA. CDR3 length equals 14 residues. CDR3 sequence (DNA): TGCAGCGTTGGTACAGGGGGTACTAATGAAAAACGGTTTTTT. Translating it yields CSVGTGGTNEKRFF.

The chain couples TRBV19 to TRBJ1-2; no clear D gene. The V and J ends lost 9 bases and 0 bases respectively, with 8 bases between them. Germline assignment: CDR1 LNHDA and CDR2 SQIVND (reference sequence). The CDR3 totals 12 residues. CDR3 region: CASGPPNYGYTF. The CDR3 nucleotides read TGTGCCAGCGGACCGCCTAACTATGGCTACACCTTC. Based on the CDR3 plus reference TRBV19 and TRBJ1-2, the full variable domain is DGGITQSPKYLFRKEGQNVTLSCEQNLNHDAMYWYRQDPGQGLRLIYYSQIVNDFQKGDIAEGYSVSREKKESFPLTVTSAQKNPTAFYLCASGPPNYGYTFGSGTRLTVV.

As DNA, the CDR3 is TGTGCCAGCAGCCAAAGGAGGGGTGGAGCTTTCTTT. Translating it yields CASSQRRGGAFF. The V and J genes are TRBV14 and TRBJ1-1; possible D gene TRBD1, 5 bases. With 2 bases removed from V and 10 bases from J, the gap between germline ends came to 11 bases. The CDR3 totals 12 residues. From germline, CDR1 is SGHDN and CDR2 FVKESK.

This chain joins TRBV7-9 and TRBJ2-7, with 7 bases identical to TRBD1. The CDR3 has 12 residues. The germline CDR1 and CDR2 sequences are SEHNR and FQNEAQ (reference sequence). Trimming took 4 bases from V and 7 from J; bases not matched to a gene: 4. CDR3: CASSSRGREQYF. The CDR3 nucleotides are TGTGCCAGCAGCTCGAGGGGGCGAGAGCAGTACTTC.

The chain employs TRBV18 and TRBJ1-3; TRBD1 might be the D (6 bases). CDR1 KGHSH and CDR2 LQKENI come from the germline V gene. The V end was cut by 5 bases, the J end by 1 base, with 21 bases between. CDR3 length: 18 residues. The CDR3 spells CASSSTQPQGGSGNTIYF. The CDR3 DNA is TGTGCCAGCTCATCAACCCAACCACAGGGTGGTTCTGGAAACACCATATATTTT.

This clone was detected a few times. The chain links TRBV2 to TRBJ1-6, with TRBD1 matching over 7 bases. Germline CDR1 is SNHLY and CDR2 is FYNNEI. V lost 0 bases and J lost 0; bases outside the gene matches: 8. The CDR3 has 19 amino acids. The CDR3 sequence is CASSEATRDSNSYNSPLHF. Here the CDR3 DNA reads TGTGCCAGCAGTGAAGCAACCAGGGACAGCAACTCCTATAATTCACCCCTCCACTTT.

By sample share, this clone is hyperexpanded. This chain connects TRBV28 to TRBJ2-2, with 10 bases identical to TRBD1. Germline CDR1 reads MDHEN; CDR2 reads SYDVKM. The CDR3 consists of 19 residues. J lost 8 bases, V lost 8 bases, and 23 bases had no gene match. CDR3 residues: CASLRGTGAGLRYGGELFF. For the CDR3, the DNA is TGTGCCAGCCTACGAGGGACAGGGGCTGGCCTCCGATATGGGGGGGAGCTGTTTTTT. The full variable domain, completed using reference TRBV28 and TRBJ2-2, is DVKVTQSSRYLVKRTGEKVFLECVQDMDHENMFWYRQDPGLGLRLIYFSYDVKMKEKGDIPEGYSVSREKKERFSLILESASTNQTSMYLCASLRGTGAGLRYGGELFFGEGSRLTVL.

The table lists this clone with a few counts. The chain links TRBV7-2 to TRBJ1-5; D call uncertain. The CDR3 length is 13 residues. Germline-derived CDR1 and CDR2 are SGHTA and FQGNSA. The ends were cut back, 2 bases at V and 5 bases at J, with 7 bases in the middle. Here the CDR3 reads CASSLQWDQPQHF. Written as DNA, the CDR3 is TGTGCCAGCAGCTTACAGTGGGATCAGCCCCAGCATTTT.

The V and J genes are TRBV19 and TRBJ1-5; possible D gene TRBD1, 6 bases. Germline-derived CDR1 and CDR2 are LNHDA and SQIVND (reference sequence). This CDR3 has 17 amino acids. V shed 0 bases and J shed 0 bases, with 12 bases lying between them. The CDR3 loop is CASSIDARGTSNQPQHF. DNA for the CDR3: TGTGCCAGTAGTATAGACGCTAGGGGGACTAGCAATCAGCCCCAGCATTTT. Full variable domain (rest looked up from reference TRBV19 and TRBJ1-5): DGGITQSPKYLFRKEGQNVTLSCEQNLNHDAMYWYRQDPGQGLRLIYYSQIVNDFQKGDIAEGYSVSREKKESFPLTVTSAQKNPTAFYLCASSIDARGTSNQPQHFGDGTRLSIL.